This TCR beta chain was identified in a study of T cell responses to AZD1222 COVID-19 vaccine. Sequencing used immunoSEQ multiplex PCR; TCRdb keeps in-frame clones, though not all of them. Found here are about 120,000 clones, roughly 90% of them singletons; the top ten hold around 2.5%. This CDR3 comprises 13 residues. The junction had 4 bases not matched to a gene; V was cut back by 6 bases and J by 4 bases. To note about this clone: The same CDR3 is also encoded by other DNA sequences in this sample.

The sequence came from an adult who received the AZD1222 COVID-19 vaccine. Sequencing used peripheral blood, obtained 28 days after the second AZD1222 dose. This sequence joins TRBV12-3 or TRBV12-4 and TRBJ1-2; 8 nucleotides match TRBD1. The CDR3 nucleotides are TGTGCCAGCAGCCTTGACAGGGGCTATGGCTACACCTTC. It encodes CASSLDRGYGYTF.